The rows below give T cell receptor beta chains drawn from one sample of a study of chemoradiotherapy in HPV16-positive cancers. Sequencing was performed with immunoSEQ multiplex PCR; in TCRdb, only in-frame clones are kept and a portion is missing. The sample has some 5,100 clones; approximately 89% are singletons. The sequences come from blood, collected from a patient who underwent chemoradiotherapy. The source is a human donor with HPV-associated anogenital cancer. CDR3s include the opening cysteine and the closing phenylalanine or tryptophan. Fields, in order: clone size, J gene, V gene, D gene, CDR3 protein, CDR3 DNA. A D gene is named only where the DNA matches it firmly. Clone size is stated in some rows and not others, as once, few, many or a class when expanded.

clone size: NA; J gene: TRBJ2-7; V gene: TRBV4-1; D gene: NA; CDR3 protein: CASSQRPPPGPYEQYF; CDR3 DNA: TGCGCCAGCAGCCAAAGGCCCCCCCCAGGACCCTACGAGCAGTACTTC
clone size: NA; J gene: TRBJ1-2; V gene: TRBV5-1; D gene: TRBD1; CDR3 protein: CASRGDRLYGYTF; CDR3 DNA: TGCGCCAGCAGGGGGGACAGGCTCTATGGCTACACCTTC
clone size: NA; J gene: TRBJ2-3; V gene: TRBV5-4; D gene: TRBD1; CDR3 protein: CASSLDRGRFDTQYF; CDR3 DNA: TGTGCCAGCAGCTTGGACAGGGGGCGCTTTGATACGCAGTATTTT
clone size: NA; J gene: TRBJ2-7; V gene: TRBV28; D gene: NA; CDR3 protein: CASNEQSRIDEQYF; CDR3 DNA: TGTGCCAGCAACGAACAGAGTAGGATTGACGAGCAGTACTTC
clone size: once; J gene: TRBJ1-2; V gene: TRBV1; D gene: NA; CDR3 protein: CTSRSFLRKTYGYTF; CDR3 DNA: TGCACCAGCAGATCCTTCTTGCGAAAGACCTATGGCTACACCTTC
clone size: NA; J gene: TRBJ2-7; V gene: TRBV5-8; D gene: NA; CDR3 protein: CASRAGTGYEQYF; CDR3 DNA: TGTGCCAGCAGAGCAGGCACGGGCTACGAGCAGTACTTC
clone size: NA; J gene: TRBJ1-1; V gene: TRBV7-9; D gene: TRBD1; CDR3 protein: CASSPRDRGFQSF; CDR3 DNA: TGTGCCAGCAGCCCTCGGGACAGGGGCTTCCAAAGCTTT
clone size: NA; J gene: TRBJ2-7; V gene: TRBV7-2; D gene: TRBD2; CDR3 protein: CASSPSAGGFYEQYF; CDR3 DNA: TGTGCCAGCAGTCCCAGCGCGGGAGGCTTTTACGAGCAGTACTTC
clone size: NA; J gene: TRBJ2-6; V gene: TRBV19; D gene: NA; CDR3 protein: CASSISVWHPTSMGANVLTF; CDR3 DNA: TGTGCCAGTAGTATCTCCGTATGGCATCCGACAAGTATGGGGGCCAACGTCCTGACTTTC
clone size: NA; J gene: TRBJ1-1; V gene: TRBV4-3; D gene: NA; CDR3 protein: CASSQIGTEAFF; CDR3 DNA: TGCGCCAGCAGCCAAATAGGTACTGAAGCTTTCTTT
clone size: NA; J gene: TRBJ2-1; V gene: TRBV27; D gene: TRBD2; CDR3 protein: CASRFRSGRAYNEQFF; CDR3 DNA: TGTGCCAGCAGATTCCGAAGCGGGAGGGCCTACAATGAGCAGTTCTTC
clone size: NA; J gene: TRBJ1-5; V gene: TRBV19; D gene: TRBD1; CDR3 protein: CASTDGQGRTNQPQHF; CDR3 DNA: TGTGCCAGTACCGACGGACAGGGTCGGACTAATCAGCCCCAGCATTTT
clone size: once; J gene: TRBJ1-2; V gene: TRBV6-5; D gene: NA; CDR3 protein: CASSHDSPYGYTF; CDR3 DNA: TGTGCCAGCAGCCACGACAGCCCCTATGGCTACACCTTC
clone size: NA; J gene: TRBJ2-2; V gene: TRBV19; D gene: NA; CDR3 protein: CASSIAPNTGELFF; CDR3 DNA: TGTGCCAGTAGTATCGCCCCGAACACCGGGGAGCTGTTTTTT
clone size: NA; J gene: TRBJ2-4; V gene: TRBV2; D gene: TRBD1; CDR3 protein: CASSEDRGLAKNIQYF; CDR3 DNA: TGTGCCAGCAGTGAGGACAGGGGATTAGCCAAAAACATTCAGTACTTC
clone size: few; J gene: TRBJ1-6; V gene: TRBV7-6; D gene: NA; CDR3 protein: CASSLDGESPLHF; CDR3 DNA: TGTGCCAGCAGCTTAGACGGGGAATCACCCCTCCACTTT
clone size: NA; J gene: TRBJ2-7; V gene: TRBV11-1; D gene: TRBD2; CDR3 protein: CASSLRSSGNNEQYF; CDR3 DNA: TGTGCCAGCAGCTTACGATCCAGCGGGAACAACGAGCAGTACTTC
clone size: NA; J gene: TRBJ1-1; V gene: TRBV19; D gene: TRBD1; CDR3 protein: CASTWGGGGTEAFF; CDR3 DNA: TGTGCCAGCACTTGGGGAGGGGGCGGCACTGAAGCTTTCTTT
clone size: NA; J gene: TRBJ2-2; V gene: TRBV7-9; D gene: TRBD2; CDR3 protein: CASSPRAGVANTGELFF; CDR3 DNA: TGTGCCAGCAGCCCCAGGGCGGGGGTAGCGAACACCGGGGAGCTGTTTTTT
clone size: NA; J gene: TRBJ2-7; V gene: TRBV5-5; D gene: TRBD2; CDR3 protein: CASSVGLGYEQYF; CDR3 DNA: TGTGCCAGCAGCGTCGGACTAGGGTACGAGCAGTACTTC
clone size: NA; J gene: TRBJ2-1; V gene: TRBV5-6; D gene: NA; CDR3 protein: CASSFRGPYNEQFF; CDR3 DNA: TGTGCCAGCAGCTTCAGGGGCCCCTACAATGAGCAGTTCTTC
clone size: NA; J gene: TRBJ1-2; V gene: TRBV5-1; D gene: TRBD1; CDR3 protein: CASSLGQGVLSGYTF; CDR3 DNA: TGCGCCAGCAGCTTGGGGCAGGGGGTTCTAAGTGGCTACACCTTC
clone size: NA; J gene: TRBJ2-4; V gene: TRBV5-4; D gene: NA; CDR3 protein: CASSSYIGKNIQYF; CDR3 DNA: TGTGCCAGCAGCTCCTATATAGGCAAAAACATTCAGTACTTC
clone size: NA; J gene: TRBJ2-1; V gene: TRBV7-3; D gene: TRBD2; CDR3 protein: CASSPGLDMDEQFF; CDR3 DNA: TGTGCCAGCAGCCCCGGACTAGATATGGATGAGCAGTTCTTC
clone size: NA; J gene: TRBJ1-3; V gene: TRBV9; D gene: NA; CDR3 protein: CASSPRVGSENTIYF; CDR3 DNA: TGTGCCAGCAGCCCCCGGGTGGGGTCTGAAAACACCATATATTTT
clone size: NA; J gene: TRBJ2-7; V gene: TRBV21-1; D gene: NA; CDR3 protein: CASSKGTSGGGFRYEQYF; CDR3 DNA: TGTGCCAGCAGCAAAGGGACTAGCGGGGGAGGGTTTAGGTACGAGCAGTACTTC
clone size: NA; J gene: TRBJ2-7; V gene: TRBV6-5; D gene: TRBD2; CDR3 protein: CASSGGADEQYF; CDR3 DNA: TGTGCCAGCAGCGGGGGGGCCGACGAGCAGTACTTC
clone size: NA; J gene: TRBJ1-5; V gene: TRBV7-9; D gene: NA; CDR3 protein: CASSLGQSNQPQHF; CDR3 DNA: TGTGCCAGCAGCTTGGGGCAGAGCAATCAGCCCCAGCATTTT
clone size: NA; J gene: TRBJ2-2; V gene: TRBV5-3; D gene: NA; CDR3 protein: CARSGGLTVWGWNTGELFF; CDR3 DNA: TGTGCCAGAAGTGGTGGTTTGACAGTGTGGGGGTGGAATACCGGGGAGCTGTTTTTT
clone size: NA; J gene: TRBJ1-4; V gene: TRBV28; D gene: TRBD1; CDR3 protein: CASSLPDRGREKLFF; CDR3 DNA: TGTGCCAGCAGTTTACCCGACAGGGGGCGTGAAAAACTGTTTTTT
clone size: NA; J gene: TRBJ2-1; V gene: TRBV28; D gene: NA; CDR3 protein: CASSFHDAGLPWGEQFF; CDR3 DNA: TGTGCCAGCAGTTTCCATGATGCGGGCCTCCCTTGGGGTGAGCAGTTCTTC
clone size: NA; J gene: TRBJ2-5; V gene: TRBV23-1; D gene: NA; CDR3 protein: CASSQSVREGGETQYF; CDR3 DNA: TGCGCCAGCAGTCAATCGGTGAGAGAGGGAGGAGAGACCCAGTACTTC
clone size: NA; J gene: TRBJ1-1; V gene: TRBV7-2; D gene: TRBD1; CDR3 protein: CASSPRDSSTEAFF; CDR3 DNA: TGTGCCAGCAGCCCTCGGGACAGTTCGACTGAAGCTTTCTTT
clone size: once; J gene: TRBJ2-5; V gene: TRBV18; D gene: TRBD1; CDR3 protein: CASSPNRGRETQYF; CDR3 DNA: TGTGCCAGCTCGCCAAACAGGGGAAGGGAGACCCAGTACTTC
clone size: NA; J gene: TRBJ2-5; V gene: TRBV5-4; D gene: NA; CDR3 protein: CASSFQAQETQYF; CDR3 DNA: TGTGCCAGCAGCTTTCAGGCACAAGAGACCCAGTACTTC
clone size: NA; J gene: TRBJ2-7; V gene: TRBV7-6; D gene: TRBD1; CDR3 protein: CASSLDEDRSSYEQYF; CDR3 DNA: TGTGCCAGCAGCTTGGACGAGGACAGGAGCTCCTACGAGCAGTACTTC
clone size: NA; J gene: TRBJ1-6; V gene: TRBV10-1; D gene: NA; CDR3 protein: CASSLHRSRTYNSPLHF; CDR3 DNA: TGCGCCAGCAGCCTCCACAGGAGTCGGACCTATAATTCACCCCTCCACTTT
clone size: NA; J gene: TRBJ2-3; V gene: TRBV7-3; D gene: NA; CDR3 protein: CASSLTPVVADTQYF; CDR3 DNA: TGTGCCAGCAGCTTAACCCCGGTAGTGGCAGATACGCAGTATTTT
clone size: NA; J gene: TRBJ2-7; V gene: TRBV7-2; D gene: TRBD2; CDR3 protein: CASSPRGGRPYEQYF; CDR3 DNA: TGTGCCAGCAGCCCCAGGGGCGGGAGGCCCTACGAGCAGTACTTC
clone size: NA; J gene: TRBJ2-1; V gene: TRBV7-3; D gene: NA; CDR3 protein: CASGPGAPNNEQFF; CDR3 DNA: TGTGCCAGCGGTCCGGGAGCCCCCAACAATGAGCAGTTCTTC
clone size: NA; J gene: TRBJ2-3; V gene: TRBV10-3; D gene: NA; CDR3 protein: CAISESTDTQYF; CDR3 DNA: TGTGCCATCAGTGAGAGCACAGATACGCAGTATTTT
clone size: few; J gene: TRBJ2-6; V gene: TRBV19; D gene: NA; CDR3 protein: CASSIVQGRSGANVLTF; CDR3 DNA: TGTGCCAGTAGTATAGTGCAGGGTCGCTCTGGGGCCAACGTCCTGACTTTC
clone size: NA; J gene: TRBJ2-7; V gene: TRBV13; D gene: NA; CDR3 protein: CASSIGNSYEQYF; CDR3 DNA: TGTGCCAGCAGCATCGGGAATTCCTACGAGCAGTACTTC
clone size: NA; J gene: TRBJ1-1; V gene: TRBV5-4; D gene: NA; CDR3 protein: CASTVGRAGEAFF; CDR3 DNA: TGTGCCAGCACCGTGGGGCGGGCCGGTGAAGCTTTCTTT
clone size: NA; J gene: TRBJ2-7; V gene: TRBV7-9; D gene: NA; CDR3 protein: CASSSEQYEQYF; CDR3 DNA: TGTGCCAGCAGCTCGGAACAATACGAGCAGTACTTC
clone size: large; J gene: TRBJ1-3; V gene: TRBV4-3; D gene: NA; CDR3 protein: CASSSRHQGRPGNTIYF; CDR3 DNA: TGCGCCAGCAGCTCAAGACACCAGGGAAGACCTGGAAACACCATATATTTT
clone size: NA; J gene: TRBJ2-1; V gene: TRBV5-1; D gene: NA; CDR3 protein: CASSLSLQSYNEQFF; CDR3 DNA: TGCGCCAGCAGCTTGTCCCTACAGAGTTACAATGAGCAGTTCTTC
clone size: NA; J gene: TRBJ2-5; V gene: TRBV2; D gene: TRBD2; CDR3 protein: CASSETSGQHF; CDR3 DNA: TGTGCCAGCAGTGAAACTAGCGGGCAGCACTTC
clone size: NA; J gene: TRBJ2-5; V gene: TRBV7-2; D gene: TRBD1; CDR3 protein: CASSLAGRGETQYF; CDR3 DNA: TGTGCCAGCAGCTTAGCGGGCAGGGGGGAGACCCAGTACTTC
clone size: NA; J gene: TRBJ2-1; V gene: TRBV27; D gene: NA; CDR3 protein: CASSLGGIPGNEQFF; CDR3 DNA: TGTGCCAGCAGTTTGGGCGGGATTCCAGGAAATGAGCAGTTCTTC
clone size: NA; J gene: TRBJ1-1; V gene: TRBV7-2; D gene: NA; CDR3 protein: CASSLPLEAFF; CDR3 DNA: TGTGCCAGCAGCTTACCCCTTGAAGCTTTCTTT
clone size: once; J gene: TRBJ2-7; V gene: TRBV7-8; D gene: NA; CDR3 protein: CASSPYPGRSYEQYF; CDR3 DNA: TGTGCCAGCAGCCCATATCCGGGACGGAGCTACGAGCAGTACTTC
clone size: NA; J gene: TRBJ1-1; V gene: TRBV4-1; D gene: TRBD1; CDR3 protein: CASSHAGTGFF; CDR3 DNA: TGCGCCAGCAGCCACGCCGGGACAGGTTTTTTT
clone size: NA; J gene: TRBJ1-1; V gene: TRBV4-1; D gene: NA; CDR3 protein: CASSQGDSIMNTEAFF; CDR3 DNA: TGCGCCAGCAGCCAAGGTGACAGCATTATGAACACTGAAGCTTTCTTT